This record concerns one T cell receptor (beta chain) sequence. This clone was detected once. Its target antigen remains unknown. Base qualities are not provided; no much larger clone lies one nucleotide away. The data were obtained in a study of blood T cell repertoires in COVID-19 (dated by TCRdb to the early 2020s). Background for the entire study: Samples covering the acute and convalescent phases of COVID-19 were provided by collaborators in the United States, Italy and Spain. The prospective study material was composed of cDNA or gDNA derived from T cells, B-cell-depleted T cells, or PBMCs. Samples came from the ongoing ImmuneRACE study (first 160 participants) plus 1,254 subjects from 6 global collaborators. Nearly every sample came with metadata listing a de-identified subject ID, COVID-19 status, age in years and sex. The dataset comprised deeply sampled blood TCRbeta repertoires from subjects exposed to, actively infected with, or recovered from COVID-19. The repertoires were made available in a free public database intended to serve as a resource for research on the immune response to SARS-CoV-2. Where HLA class I and class II types were available, the types were taken from metadata supplied by the sample provider, not from assay-based typing.

CDR1 and CDR2, per the germline V gene, are KGHDR and SFDVKD. Between the V and J ends, shortened by 1 base and 6 bases respectively, the junction contains 9 bases. Reading from cysteine to phenylalanine, the CDR3 counts 14 amino acids. Of all the DNA, just the CDR3 is kept, 42 bases in frame from base 1. Samples from volunteer blood donors who had recovered from COVID-19 were contributed by a second Seattle source. The collaborating institutions used their own protocols to collect whole blood in K2EDTA tubes. Collaborator samples were shipped for TCRbeta analysis as frozen whole blood, isolated PBMCs, or DNA extracted from either sample type. TCRbeta CDR3 regions were amplified from genomic DNA by means of the immunoSEQ Assay, a bias-controlled multiplex PCR. In the paper's pipeline: Nucleated cell counts per sample were estimated from amplification of reference gene primers within the assay. To quantify the absolute abundance of each unique TCRbeta CDR3 rearrangement, sequence reads were collapsed and filtered. Productive Simpson clonality was computed per sample as the square root of Simpson's diversity index over productive rearrangements. This immuneACCESS table, as held by TCRdb, lists in-frame sequences with V and J called but not all clones. Of the missing ones, under half trace to an unresolved V gene in checked studies; the others have no known cause. The V and J calls and clone size were taken over from that table, and D and trimming were inferred from the DNA. This sample comprises some 250,000 clones, around nine tenths of them detected only once. The leading ten clones occupy about 1% of the sample.

Broader findings and caveats from the paper: Clinical and demographic metadata were provided uncurated, with the amount varying by source and participant.

Input material: peripheral blood. The receptor chain draws on TRBV24-1 and TRBJ1-5, with the D gene call left open. This TCR was recovered from a woman between 40 and 50 years old who had recovered from COVID-19. This receptor carries the CDR3 CATSDFEAGQPQHF. In nucleotides, the sequence is TGTGCCACCAGTGATTTTGAGGCCGGTCAGCCCCAGCATTTT.